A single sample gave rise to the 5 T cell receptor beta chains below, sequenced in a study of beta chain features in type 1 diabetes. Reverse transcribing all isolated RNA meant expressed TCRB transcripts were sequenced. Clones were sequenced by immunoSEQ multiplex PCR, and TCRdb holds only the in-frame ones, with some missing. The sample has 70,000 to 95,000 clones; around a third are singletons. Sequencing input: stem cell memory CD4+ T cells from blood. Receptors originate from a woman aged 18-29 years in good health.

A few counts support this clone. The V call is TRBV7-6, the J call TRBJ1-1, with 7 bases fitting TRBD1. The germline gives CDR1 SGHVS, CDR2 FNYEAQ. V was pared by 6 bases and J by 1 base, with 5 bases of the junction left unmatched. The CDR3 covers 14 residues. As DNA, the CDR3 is TGTGCCAGCAGACGGACAGGATCGAACACTGAAGCTTTCTTT. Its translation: CASRRTGSNTEAFF.

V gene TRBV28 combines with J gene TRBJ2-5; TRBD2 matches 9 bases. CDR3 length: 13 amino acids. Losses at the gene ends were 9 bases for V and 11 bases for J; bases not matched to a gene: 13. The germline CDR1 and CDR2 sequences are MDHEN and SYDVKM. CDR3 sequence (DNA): TGTGCCAGTAAGGAGGGTAGCGGGAGAAATCAGTACTTC. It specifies CASKEGSGRNQYF.

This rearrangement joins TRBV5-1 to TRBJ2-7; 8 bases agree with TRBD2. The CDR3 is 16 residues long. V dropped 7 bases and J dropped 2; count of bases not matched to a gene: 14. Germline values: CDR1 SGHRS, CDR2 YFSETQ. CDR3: CASRGGTSVSTYEQYF. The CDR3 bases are TGCGCCAGCCGGGGGGGAACTAGCGTTTCAACCTACGAGCAGTACTTC.

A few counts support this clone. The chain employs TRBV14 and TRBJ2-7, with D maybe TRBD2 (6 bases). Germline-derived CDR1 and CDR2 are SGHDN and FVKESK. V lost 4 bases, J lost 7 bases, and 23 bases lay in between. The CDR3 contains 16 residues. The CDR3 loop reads CASSLGGSGGPQEQYF. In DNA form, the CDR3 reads TGTGCCAGCAGCCTCGGAGGGAGCGGCGGACCCCAGGAGCAGTACTTC.

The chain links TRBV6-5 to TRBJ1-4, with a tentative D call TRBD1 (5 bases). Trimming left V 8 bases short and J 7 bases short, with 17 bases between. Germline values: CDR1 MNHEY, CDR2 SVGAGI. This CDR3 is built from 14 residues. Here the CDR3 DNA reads TGTGCCAGCGGCCGTAATGGGGCAGGTGAAAAACTGTTTTTT. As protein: CASGRNGAGEKLFF.